A selection of T cell receptor beta chains follows, all from one sample in a study of beta chain features in type 1 diabetes. Method: immunoSEQ multiplex PCR; TCRdb's copy keeps in-frame clones and lacks some. Found here are 160,000 or so clones, approximately 62% of them singletons; the top ten hold approximately 0.09%. Material: naive CD4+ T cells from blood. The receptors here all came from a man aged 25 to 45 with type 1 diabetes. Each CDR3 is given with its conserved first and last residue. The D gene is left open where the match is weak. Size is omitted from some rows. Given values are once, few, many or a class for expanded clones.

clone_size	d_call	j_call	cdr3_length	v_call	cdr3_nt	cdr3_aa
.	TRBD2	TRBJ2-4	16	TRBV7-9	TGTGCCAGCAGCTTGGCCCCACTAGCGGACAAAAACATTCAGTACTTC	CASSLAPLADKNIQYF
.	TRBD2	TRBJ2-3	17	TRBV10-3	TGTGCCATCATGGTACGGGGGGGCTACCAAGGGTCAGATACGCAGTATTTT	CAIMVRGGYQGSDTQYF
.	.	TRBJ2-3	14	TRBV6-5	TGTGCCAGCAGTACATCGACTAGTTCAGATACGCAGTATTTT	CASSTSTSSDTQYF
.	TRBD1	TRBJ1-6	15	TRBV4-3	TGCGCCAGCAGGCCAACAGGGGAGGATAATTCACCCCTCCACTTT	CASRPTGEDNSPLHF
few	TRBD1	TRBJ2-7	15	TRBV29-1	TGCAGCGTTGAACACCAGGACAGGCTTCCCTACGAGCAGTACTTC	CSVEHQDRLPYEQYF
few	.	TRBJ1-4	12	TRBV5-6	TGTGCCAGCAGCTTGGACAGTGAAAAACTGTTTTTT	CASSLDSEKLFF
.	TRBD2	TRBJ2-3	15	TRBV10-3	TGTGCCATCAGACCCCGGGACTACTTCACAGATACGCAGTATTTT	CAIRPRDYFTDTQYF
.	.	TRBJ2-7	11	TRBV10-3	TGTGCCATCAGTGCTAGCTACGAGCAGTACTTC	CAISASYEQYF
.	TRBD1	TRBJ1-1	14	TRBV2	TGTGCCAGCACCTCGGACAGGGGGTTGTCTGAAGCTTTCTTT	CASTSDRGLSEAFF
.	.	TRBJ1-5	13	TRBV29-1	TGCAGCGTTGCCGACGGGAGCAATCAGCCCCAGCATTTT	CSVADGSNQPQHF
few	TRBD1	TRBJ2-3	16	TRBV6-5	TGTGCCAGCAGTTACGTGTTGAGGGGGCACACAGATACGCAGTATTTT	CASSYVLRGHTDTQYF
.	.	TRBJ2-7	13	TRBV18	TGTGCCAGCTCACCCTTATTCCGGGACCGGCAGTACTTC	CASSPLFRDRQYF
.	.	TRBJ2-3	11	TRBV5-1	TGCGCCAGCAGCACAACAGATACGCAGTATTTT	CASSTTDTQYF
.	.	TRBJ2-4	11	TRBV7-2	TGTGCCAGCAGCTCAGTGAACATTCAGTACTTC	CASSSVNIQYF
.	.	TRBJ1-4	14	TRBV7-9	TGTGCCAGCAGCTTAGAGGGAGGGAATGAAAAACTGTTTTTT	CASSLEGGNEKLFF
.	.	TRBJ1-2	11	TRBV2	TGTGCCAGCAGTCCTAGCTATGGCTACACCTTC	CASSPSYGYTF
.	.	TRBJ2-7	15	TRBV28	TGTGCCAGCCTGAGGCACGCGGAACCAAACTACGAGCAGTACTTC	CASLRHAEPNYEQYF
.	.	TRBJ2-1	12	TRBV11-2	TGTGCCAGCAGCTTAGCTGTGAATGAGCAGTTCTTC	CASSLAVNEQFF
.	.	TRBJ1-4	14	TRBV5-1	TGCGCCAGCAGCTTGGAGCAGGGCGTGGAAAAACTGTTTTTT	CASSLEQGVEKLFF
once	.	TRBJ2-3	13	TRBV10-2	TGCGCCAGCAGTGAGTGGACGCGGGATACGCAGTATTTT	CASSEWTRDTQYF
.	TRBD1	TRBJ2-3	15	TRBV6-1	TGTGCCAGCGTTTCACAGGGGTTACAAACAGATACGCAGTATTTT	CASVSQGLQTDTQYF
few	.	TRBJ2-7	15	TRBV25-1	TGTGCCAGCTCCAACCCGGGACCGGTTTCCTACGAGCAGTACTTC	CASSNPGPVSYEQYF
.	.	TRBJ1-2	13	TRBV27	TGTGCCAGCAGTTTATCAGGGAACTATGGCTACACCTTC	CASSLSGNYGYTF
.	.	TRBJ1-2	15	TRBV9	TGTGCCAGCAGCGTAGACCTACAGGGTAGCTATGGCTACACCTTC	CASSVDLQGSYGYTF
.	TRBD1	TRBJ1-4	14	TRBV30	TGTGCCTGGAGTGTCGGGACAGCTAATGAAAAACTGTTTTTT	CAWSVGTANEKLFF
.	.	TRBJ2-7	14	TRBV7-2	TGTGCCAGCAGCTTAGCGCGATCGTCATACGAGCAGTACTTC	CASSLARSSYEQYF
.	.	TRBJ1-2	12	TRBV29-1	TGCAGCGTTGAACCGGGAGGAGAGGGCTACACCTTC	CSVEPGGEGYTF
.	.	TRBJ2-5	14	TRBV6-5	TGTGCCAGCAGTTTCCGACGGTCGAAAGAGACCCAGTACTTC	CASSFRRSKETQYF
.	.	TRBJ1-1	14	TRBV7-2	TGTGCCAGCAGCCTAGGACAGCTTGGCGGTGTAGCTTTCTTT	CASSLGQLGGVAFF
.	TRBD1	TRBJ2-3	16	TRBV5-1	TGCGCCAGCAGCTGGGGAAGGGGACAGGACACAGATACGCAGTATTTT	CASSWGRGQDTDTQYF
.	TRBD2	TRBJ2-5	14	TRBV6-5	TGTGCCAGCAGCCCGGGGGGTATTCAAGAGACCCAGTACTTC	CASSPGGIQETQYF
few	.	TRBJ2-3	14	TRBV5-1	TGCGCCAGCAGCGGTCCGACTAGCACAGATACGCAGTATTTT	CASSGPTSTDTQYF
.	.	TRBJ2-5	15	TRBV9	TGTGCCAGCAGCGTTCTCGGGGGCACACAAGAGACCCAGTACTTC	CASSVLGGTQETQYF
few	.	TRBJ2-1	12	TRBV2	TGTGCCAGCGCCCTGGCCCCAGGCGAGCAGTTCTTC	CASALAPGEQFF
.	.	TRBJ2-3	13	TRBV7-9	TGTGCCAGCAGCACGGAGCCCCAGAGTTTGCAGTATTTT	CASSTEPQSLQYF
.	.	TRBJ2-3	14	TRBV2	TGTGCCAGCAGTTTGACCCTCTCAGCAGATACGCAGTATTTT	CASSLTLSADTQYF
.	.	TRBJ1-5	12	TRBV21-1	TGTGCCAGACAGGATAACAATCAGCCCCAGCATTTT	CARQDNNQPQHF
once	.	TRBJ2-2	14	TRBV29-1	TGCAGCGTTGATATCGGGAGTGGCACCGGGGAGCTGTTTTTT	CSVDIGSGTGELFF
few	TRBD1	TRBJ1-6	16	TRBV9	TGTGCCAGCAGCGTATTTGGACAGGGCCGTAATTCACCCCTCCACTTT	CASSVFGQGRNSPLHF
.	TRBD1	TRBJ2-7	14	TRBV9	TGTGCCAGCAGCGGGACAGGGGCGGTGGACGAGCAGTACTTC	CASSGTGAVDEQYF
.	.	TRBJ1-2	14	TRBV2	TGTGCCAGCAGTGTCCGGCAGCAGGACTATGGCTACACCTTC	CASSVRQQDYGYTF
few	.	TRBJ2-7	13	TRBV7-9	TGTGCCAGCAGCTTAATGCTCTCCTACGAGCAGTACTTC	CASSLMLSYEQYF
.	.	TRBJ1-2	13	TRBV7-2	TGTGCCAGCAGCTTAGCGACAGACTATGGCTACACCTTC	CASSLATDYGYTF